These 30 T cell receptor beta chains originate from one sample sequenced in a study of vaccination effects on CD4 cells after COVID-19. Sequencing was performed with immunoSEQ multiplex PCR; in TCRdb, only in-frame clones are kept and a portion is missing. The sample has 70,000 or so clones, around 77% seen once. On roughly day 9 of culture, CD4+ T cells were separated out. These receptors' antigens are unknown. The starting material was CD4+ T cells from PBMCs cultured without peptide, obtained before COVID-19 vaccination. These receptors originate from a human donor who received a COVID-19 vaccine.

The chain combines TRBV4-2 with TRBJ1-3, with a tentative D call TRBD1 (5 bases). Germline V gene data show CDR1 as LGHNA and CDR2 as YNFKEQ. The CDR3 is 16 amino acids. V dropped 4 bases and J dropped 0 bases, with 13 bases sitting between them. CDR3 in DNA: TGTGCCAGCAGCCCGAGACAGCTGGACTCTGGAAACACCATATATTTT. This encodes CASSPRQLDSGNTIYF.

The V gene is TRBV28, the J gene TRBJ2-2; D is undetermined. CDR1 is MDHEN, CDR2 SYDVKM, per germline. Between the trimmed V and J ends, which lost 1 base and 7 bases, there was a span of 16 bases. The CDR3 is 16 amino acids. This CDR3 is CASSLLGKIDHGELFF. The CDR3 nucleotides read TGTGCCAGCAGTTTATTGGGGAAGATCGATCACGGGGAGCTGTTTTTT.

This chain joins TRBV19 and TRBJ1-2, with TRBD1 identical over 8 bases. Germline lookup yields CDR1 LNHDA and CDR2 SQIVND (reference sequence). The CDR3 is 13 residues long. Germline trimming cut 11 bases from V and 1 base from J; bases unmatched to any gene: 6. CDR3 sequence: CASRTGLNYGYTF. CDR3 bases: TGTGCCTCCCGGACAGGGCTTAACTATGGCTACACCTTC.

The chain is built from TRBV7-9 and TRBJ2-2; maybe TRBD2 (5 bases). The germline V and J ends were trimmed by 7 bases and 3 bases, with 15 bases remaining between them. This CDR3 comprises 15 residues. Per germline, CDR1 SEHNR and CDR2 FQNEAQ (reference sequence). In nucleotides, the CDR3 is TGTGCCAGCAAAGGCCTGACACTAGACACCGGGGAGCTGTTTTTT. Translating gives CASKGLTLDTGELFF.

This rearrangement joins TRBV27 to TRBJ2-2; D is possibly TRBD2 (6 bases). This CDR3 region has 14 residues. The V and J ends lost 3 bases and 7 bases respectively, with 12 bases between them. The germline V gene encodes CDR1 MNHEY and CDR2 SMNVEV (reference sequence). For the CDR3, the DNA is TGTGCCAGCAGTTTTAACGGGGGAGGCGGGGAGCTGTTTTTT. It encodes CASSFNGGGGELFF.

The chain uses TRBV6-5 and TRBJ1-6; TRBD1 aligns across 7 bases. This CDR3 is 15 amino acids long. Germline V gene lookup returns CDR1 MNHEY and CDR2 SVGAGI. V shed 5 bases, J shed 6 bases, and the junction held 7 bases outside the gene matches. For the CDR3, the DNA is TGTGCCAGCAGTCCACTCCGGGACAGTAATTCACCCCTCCACTTT. The encoded protein is CASSPLRDSNSPLHF.

This clone was seen a single time. This chain links TRBV24-1 with TRBJ2-6, with D perhaps given as TRBD1 or TRBD2 (6 bases each). With 3 bases removed from V and 4 bases from J, the gap between germline ends came to 12 bases. Looked up from germline, CDR1 is KGHDR and CDR2 is SFDVKD. The CDR3 consists of 16 residues. The chain's CDR3 is CATSDTGGGGANVLTF. In DNA, the CDR3 is TGTGCCACCAGTGATACCGGGGGCGGAGGGGCCAACGTCCTGACTTTC.

The rearrangement joins TRBV19 to TRBJ1-2; D uncertain. Germline assignment: CDR1 LNHDA and CDR2 SQIVND (reference sequence). Trimming shortened V by 0 bases and J by 6 bases, and 17 bases separated the two germline ends. The CDR3 contains 16 residues. The CDR3 protein is CASSIERPPRVNGYTF. Here the CDR3 DNA reads TGTGCCAGTAGTATAGAAAGACCTCCTCGGGTAAATGGCTACACCTTC. The variable domain in full, with the rest retrieved from reference TRBV19 and TRBJ1-2, is DGGITQSPKYLFRKEGQNVTLSCEQNLNHDAMYWYRQDPGQGLRLIYYSQIVNDFQKGDIAEGYSVSREKKESFPLTVTSAQKNPTAFYLCASSIERPPRVNGYTFGSGTRLTVV.

The chain recombines TRBV4-1 with TRBJ2-1, with TRBD2 matching over 7 bases. The CDR3 is 17 residues long. Germline V gene lookup returns CDR1 MGHRA and CDR2 YSYEKL. V trimming: 3 bases; J trimming: 0 bases; junction bases outside the gene matches: 8. In DNA form, the CDR3 reads TGCGCCAGCAGCCAGGTCGGTCGCGGGGGCTCCTACAATGAGCAGTTCTTC. This codes for CASSQVGRGGSYNEQFF.

Only a few counts were recorded for this clone. The CDR3 region is CASSFAGGLNEQFF. The DNA of the CDR3 is TGTGCCAGCAGCTTCGCGGGGGGGCTCAATGAGCAGTTCTTC. The rearrangement uses TRBV7-9 and TRBJ2-1; 9 positions match TRBD2. Germline assignment: CDR1 SEHNR and CDR2 FQNEAQ (reference sequence). The CDR3 loop spans 14 amino acids. V trimming: 3 bases; J trimming: 6 bases; junction bases outside the gene matches: 3.

This sequence joins TRBV5-4 and TRBJ1-3, with a possible D match to TRBD1 (6 bases). The ends were cut back, 3 bases at V and 4 bases at J, with 14 bases in the middle. The CDR3 length is 15 residues. Looked up from germline, CDR1 is SGHNT and CDR2 is YYREEE (reference sequence). The CDR3 loop is CASSYPGGPGNTIYF. CDR3 nucleotide sequence: TGTGCCAGCAGCTATCCCGGGGGGCCGGGAAACACCATATATTTT.

J is TRBJ1-2 and V is TRBV29-1; 8 nucleotides align to TRBD1. The germline gives CDR1 SQVTM, CDR2 ANQGSEA. CDR3 length equals 13 residues. V gave up 3 bases and J gave up 8 bases; unmatched junction bases: 8. The CDR3 sequence: CSVEPGQGRGYTF. CDR3 nucleotide sequence: TGCAGCGTTGAGCCCGGACAGGGACGGGGCTACACCTTC. The full variable domain, its missing parts supplied by reference TRBV29-1 and TRBJ1-2, is SAVISQKPSRDICQRGTSLTIQCQVDSQVTMMFWYRQQPGQSLTLIATANQGSEATYESGFVIDKFPISRPNLTFSTLTVSNMSPEDSSIYLCSVEPGQGRGYTFGSGTRLTVV.

Many counts were recorded for this clone. This chain uses TRBV30 with TRBJ1-2; no reliable D call. There are 13 residues in the CDR3. V lost 0 bases to trimming and J lost 0 bases, with 5 bases between them. Germline V gene sequence: CDR1 GTSNPN, CDR2 SVGIG (reference sequence). DNA for the CDR3: TGTGCCTGGAGTGTTTGGGCTAACTATGGCTACACCTTC. Protein: CAWSVWANYGYTF.

In regard to this clone: The identical CDR3 is also encoded by other nucleotide sequences in the sample. The J gene is TRBJ2-3, the V gene TRBV7-2; the D is unclear. CDR1 is SGHTA, CDR2 FQGNSA, per germline. CDR3 size: 16 residues. Trimming cost V 1 base and J 0 bases, with 11 bases left between them. For the CDR3, the DNA is TGTGCCAGCAGCTTAGTAGGAACAGCTAGCACAGATACGCAGTATTTT. Its translation is CASSLVGTASTDTQYF. The variable domain in full, with the rest retrieved from reference TRBV7-2 and TRBJ2-3, is GAGVSQSPSNKVTEKGKDVELRCDPISGHTALYWYRQSLGQGLEFLIYFQGNSAPDKSGLPSDRFSAERTGGSVSTLTIQRTQQEDSAVYLCASSLVGTASTDTQYFGPGTRLTVL.

The CDR3 coding sequence is TGTGCCAGCACGTTGCGGGCGGGGGGGCGAGCGAACACCGGGGAGCTGTTTTTT. It yields the protein CASTLRAGGRANTGELFF. V usage is TRBV7-3 and J usage is TRBJ2-2; 9 nucleotides align to TRBD2. The germline gives CDR1 SGHTA, CDR2 FQGTGA. V shed 7 bases, J shed 0 bases, and the junction held 12 bases outside the gene matches. The CDR3 runs to 18 residues.

This clone was found once. The gene calls are TRBV3-1 (or the pseudogene TRBV3-2) and TRBJ1-3; D call uncertain. With 1 base removed from V and 0 bases from J, the gap between germline ends came to 7 bases. Germline lookup yields CDR1 LGHDT and CDR2 YNNKEL (reference sequence). The CDR3 totals 15 residues. CDR3 bases: TGTGCCAGCAGCCAAGGGGCAGCCTCTGGAAACACCATATATTTT. Protein product: CASSQGAASGNTIYF.

The chain recombines TRBV18 with TRBJ1-3; D gene ambiguous. The V gene's germline CDR1 is KGHSH and CDR2 LQKENI. The CDR3 sequence is 15 residues long. V was cut by 6 bases and J by 0 bases, with 12 bases left in between. CDR3 sequence: CASSVDLSSGNTIYF. The CDR3 DNA reads as TGTGCCAGCTCCGTGGATTTAAGCTCTGGAAACACCATATATTTT.

This chain uses TRBV6-4 with TRBJ1-6, with 7 nucleotides matching TRBD1. This CDR3 region has 15 residues. Trimming removed 5 bases from V and 9 bases from J; junction bases left unmatched: 10. CDR1 is MRHNA, CDR2 SNTAGT, per germline. CDR3 sequence: CASSRFPGQSSPLHF. The CDR3 nucleotides read TGTGCCAGCAGTCGTTTTCCGGGACAGTCTTCACCCCTCCACTTT.

The chain is built from TRBV13 and TRBJ2-4; the D is unclear. Between the trimmed V and J ends, which lost 7 bases and 1 base, there was a span of 11 bases. The CDR3 runs 14 residues. The germline V gene encodes CDR1 PRHDT and CDR2 FYEKMQ (reference sequence). CDR3 protein: CASTRWVAKNIQYF. DNA for the CDR3: TGTGCCAGCACTAGGTGGGTGGCCAAAAACATTCAGTACTTC.

V gene TRBV11-2 combines with J gene TRBJ1-6, with D tentatively TRBD1 (6 bases). Between the trimmed V and J ends, which lost 5 bases and 0 bases, there was a span of 11 bases. The CDR3 is 16 amino acids. Germline V gene data show CDR1 as SGHAT and CDR2 as FQNNGV. The CDR3 reads CASSQQGSSYNSPLHF. The DNA of the CDR3 is TGTGCCAGCAGCCAACAGGGTAGCTCCTATAATTCACCCCTCCACTTT.

The rearrangement uses TRBV6-2 or TRBV6-3 and TRBJ2-5, with no clear D. The CDR3 runs 13 residues. The V gene lost 2 bases and the J gene lost 0 bases, with 4 bases spanning the gap. Germline loops: CDR1 MNHEY, CDR2 SVGEGT. This CDR3 reads CASSYVYQETQYF. DNA for the CDR3: TGTGCCAGCAGTTACGTGTACCAAGAGACCCAGTACTTC.

Here the CDR3 reads CASRYYVGTEAFF. In DNA form, the CDR3 reads TGTGCCAGCAGATATTACGTTGGCACTGAAGCTTTCTTT. The V gene is TRBV27, the J gene TRBJ1-1; D not resolved. Germline-derived CDR1 and CDR2 are MNHEY and SMNVEV (reference sequence). The CDR3 is made up of 13 amino acids. The V end lost 6 bases, the J end lost 4 bases, and 12 bases lay between the germline ends.

The V call is TRBV5-6, the J call TRBJ2-1; 7 nucleotides align to TRBD1. The V gene end was trimmed by 2 bases and the J gene end by 4 bases; junction bases not matched to a gene: 9. The CDR3 spans 16 residues. Germline-derived CDR1 and CDR2 are SGHDT and YYEEEE. CDR3 region: CASSLTGANLYNEQFF. The CDR3 region has the DNA TGTGCCAGCAGCTTAACAGGGGCGAATCTGTACAATGAGCAGTTCTTC.

The chain couples TRBV3-1 (or the pseudogene TRBV3-2) to TRBJ2-3; no clear D. The V gene's germline CDR1 is LGHDT and CDR2 YNNKEL (reference sequence). The CDR3 sequence is 18 residues long. V dropped 4 bases and J dropped 0 bases, with 20 bases sitting between them. CDR3 DNA: TGTGCCAGCAGCCGAAGGGCAGGCCTTCCTCCTAGCACAGATACGCAGTATTTT. It codes for CASSRRAGLPPSTDTQYF.

The V gene is TRBV20-1, the J gene TRBJ2-5; D gene uncertain. V was trimmed by 3 bases and J by 6 bases, leaving 5 bases between them. Germline CDR1 DFQATT, CDR2 SNEGSKA (reference sequence). This CDR3 comprises 10 residues. CDR3 amino acids: CSASLKTQYF. The CDR3 DNA follows: TGCAGTGCTAGCCTCAAGACCCAGTACTTC.

This sequence joins TRBV9 and TRBJ1-6, with no clear D. The CDR3 is made up of 17 amino acids. Trimming removed 0 bases from V and 0 bases from J, with 10 bases in between. In germline, CDR1 is SGDLS, CDR2 YYNGEE. CDR3 in amino acids: CASSVGSWSSYNSPLHF. CDR3 DNA: TGTGCCAGCAGCGTAGGGTCCTGGAGCTCCTATAATTCACCCCTCCACTTT.

This chain connects TRBV7-9 to TRBJ1-1; weak D call: TRBD1 (6 bases). Germline V gives CDR1 SEHNR, CDR2 FQNEAQ (reference sequence). With 5 bases removed from V and 7 bases from J, the gap between germline ends came to 23 bases. The CDR3 sequence is 16 residues long. CDR3 in DNA: TGTGCCAGCAGCCGAAGGGGGTCCGGCTCTTCCATTGAAGCTTTCTTT. Its translation: CASSRRGSGSSIEAFF.

The chain carries TRBV24-1 and TRBJ2-2; D is perhaps TRBD1 (5 bases). V was pared by 4 bases and J by 5 bases, with 13 bases between. CDR3 length: 15 residues. Germline lookup yields CDR1 KGHDR and CDR2 SFDVKD. The CDR3 DNA reads as TGTGCCACCAGTGACCCGAAACAGGTGACCGGGGAGCTGTTTTTT. Protein product: CATSDPKQVTGELFF.

This clone has a handful of counts. V and J are TRBV10-2 and TRBJ2-7, with a weak D call TRBD2 (6 bases). This CDR3 contains 13 residues. V was trimmed by 5 bases and J by 0 bases, leaving 8 bases between them. Germline V gene data show CDR1 as WSHSY and CDR2 as SAAADI. CDR3 loop: CASSRGFSYEQYV. DNA of the CDR3: TGCGCCAGCAGTCGGGGGTTCTCCTACGAGCAGTACGTC.

This clone was observed a single time. The chain couples TRBV2 to TRBJ1-1; D might be TRBD1 (6 bases). Germline V lookup: CDR1 SNHLY, CDR2 FYNNEI. V dropped 3 bases and J dropped 5 bases, with 19 bases sitting between them. The CDR3 length is 16 residues. This CDR3 is CASSERGGQEQTEAFF. The CDR3 DNA sequence: TGTGCCAGCAGTGAGAGAGGGGGACAAGAACAAACTGAAGCTTTCTTT. Supplemented by reference TRBV2 and TRBJ1-1, the full variable domain reads EPEVTQTPSHQVTQMGQEVILRCVPISNHLYFYWYRQILGQKVEFLVSFYNNEISEKSEIFDDQFSVERPDGSNFTLKIRSTKLEDSAMYFCASSERGGQEQTEAFFGQGTRLTVV.